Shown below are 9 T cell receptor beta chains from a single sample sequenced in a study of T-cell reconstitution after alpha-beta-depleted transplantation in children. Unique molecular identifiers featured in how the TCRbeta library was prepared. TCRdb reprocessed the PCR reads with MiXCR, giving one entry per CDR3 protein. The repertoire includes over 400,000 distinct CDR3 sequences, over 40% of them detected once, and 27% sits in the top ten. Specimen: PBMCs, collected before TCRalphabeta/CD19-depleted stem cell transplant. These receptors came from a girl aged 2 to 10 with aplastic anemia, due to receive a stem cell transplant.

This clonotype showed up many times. This chain's CDR3 is CSARDRVNLEAFF. DNA for the CDR3: TGCAGTGCTAGAGACAGGGTAAACCTTGAAGCTTTCTTT. The rearrangement joins TRBV20-1 to TRBJ1-1, with TRBD1 as a possible D gene (5 bases). The CDR3 is 13 residues long. The germline V and J ends were trimmed by 0 bases and 7 bases, with 12 bases remaining between them. Germline CDR1 reads DFQATT; CDR2 reads SNEGSKA (reference sequence).

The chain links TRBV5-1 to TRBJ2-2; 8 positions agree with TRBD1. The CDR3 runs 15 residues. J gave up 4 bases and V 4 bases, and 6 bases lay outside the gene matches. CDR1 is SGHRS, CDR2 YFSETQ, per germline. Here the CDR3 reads CASSIGQGRTGELFF. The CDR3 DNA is TGCGCCAGCAGCATCGGACAGGGTCGCACCGGGGAGCTGTTTTTT.

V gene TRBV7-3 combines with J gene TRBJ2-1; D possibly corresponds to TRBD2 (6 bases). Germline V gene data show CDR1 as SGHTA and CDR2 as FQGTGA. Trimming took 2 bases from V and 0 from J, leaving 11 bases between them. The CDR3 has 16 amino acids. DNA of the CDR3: TGTGCCAGCAGCTTAGGGCTAGCGAGCTCCTACAATGAGCAGTTCTTC. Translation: CASSLGLASSYNEQFF.

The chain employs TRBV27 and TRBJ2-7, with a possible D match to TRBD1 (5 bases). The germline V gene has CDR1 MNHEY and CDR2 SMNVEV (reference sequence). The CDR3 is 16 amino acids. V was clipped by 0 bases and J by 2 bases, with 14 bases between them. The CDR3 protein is CASSLSPRQGTYEQYF. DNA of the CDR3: TGTGCCAGCAGTTTATCCCCCCGGCAGGGAACCTACGAGCAGTACTTC.

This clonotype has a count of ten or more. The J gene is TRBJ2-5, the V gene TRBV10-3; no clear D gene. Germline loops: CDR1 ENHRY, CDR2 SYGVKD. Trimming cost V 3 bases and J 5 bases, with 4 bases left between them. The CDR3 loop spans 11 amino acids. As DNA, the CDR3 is TGTGCCATCAGTGATCGGGAGACCCAGTACTTC. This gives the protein CAISDRETQYF.

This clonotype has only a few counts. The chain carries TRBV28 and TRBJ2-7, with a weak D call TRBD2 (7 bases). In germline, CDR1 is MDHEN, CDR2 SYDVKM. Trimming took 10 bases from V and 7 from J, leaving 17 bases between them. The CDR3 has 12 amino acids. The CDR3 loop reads CATRERGGEQYF. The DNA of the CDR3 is TGTGCCACCCGGGAAAGGGGGGGAGAGCAGTACTTC.

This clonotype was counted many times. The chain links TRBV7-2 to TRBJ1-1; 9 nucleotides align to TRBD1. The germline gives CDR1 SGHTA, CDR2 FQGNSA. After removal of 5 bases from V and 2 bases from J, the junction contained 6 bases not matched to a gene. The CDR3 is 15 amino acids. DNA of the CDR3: TGTGCCAGCAGCCCCGGGACAGGGCCTAACACTGAAGCTTTCTTT. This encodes CASSPGTGPNTEAFF.

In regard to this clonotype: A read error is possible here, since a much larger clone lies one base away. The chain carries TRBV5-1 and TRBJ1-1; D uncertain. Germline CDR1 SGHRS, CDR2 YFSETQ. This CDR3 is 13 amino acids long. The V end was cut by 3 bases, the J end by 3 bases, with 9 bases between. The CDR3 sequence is CASSSLGDTEAFF. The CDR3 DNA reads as TGCGCCAGCAGCTCCCTCGGGGACACTGAAGCTTTCTTT.

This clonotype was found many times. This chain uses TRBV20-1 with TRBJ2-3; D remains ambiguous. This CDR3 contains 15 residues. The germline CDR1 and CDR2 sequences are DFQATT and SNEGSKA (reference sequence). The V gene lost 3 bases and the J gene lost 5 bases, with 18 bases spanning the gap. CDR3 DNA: TGCAGTGCTAGCCCCGAGGCAGGCAAGAGAGATACGCAGTATTTT. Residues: CSASPEAGKRDTQYF.